The 10 T cell receptor beta chains below were found in one sample sequenced in a study of cytomegalovirus exposure and HLA in healthy donors. PCR used 60 Vbeta primers and 13 Jbeta primers. Using immunoSEQ multiplex PCR, the repertoire was profiled, and TCRdb retains in-frame clones only, with some absent. The sample features around 140,000 clones, with around 1.7% in its top ten. Material for sequencing was PBMCs. All receptors come from a woman in her forties or fifties in good health and CMV-seronegative.

The chain is built from TRBV5-1 and TRBJ2-2, with a tentative D call TRBD1 (5 bases). Per the germline V gene, CDR1 is SGHRS and CDR2 is YFSETQ. The CDR3 sequence is 16 residues long. Trimming removed 1 base at V and 5 bases at J, with 15 bases between. As DNA, the CDR3 is TGCGCCAGCAGCTTGAGGGCAGGGATGGGAACCGGGGAGCTGTTTTTT. Translated: CASSLRAGMGTGELFF.

The chain couples TRBV7-2 to TRBJ2-1, with D possibly matching TRBD2 (7 bases). The CDR3 extends over 15 amino acids. Between the trimmed V and J ends, which lost 6 bases and 6 bases, there was a span of 18 bases. Germline CDR1 SGHTA, CDR2 FQGNSA. The CDR3 here is CASSSLLGGANEQFF. The CDR3 region has the DNA TGTGCCAGCAGTTCTCTCCTAGGGGGGGCCAATGAGCAGTTCTTC.

The chain joins TRBV4-1 to TRBJ1-3, with 9 bases matching TRBD1. Germline CDR1 and CDR2: MGHRA and YSYEKL. V lost 4 bases, J lost 3 bases, and 7 bases stayed unmatched. The CDR3 length is 16 residues. CDR3 loop: CASSRPDRGVGNTIYF. In DNA form, the CDR3 reads TGCGCCAGCAGCCGCCCTGACAGGGGGGTTGGAAACACCATATATTTT.

This chain connects TRBV30 to TRBJ1-3; D gene unclear. CDR1 and CDR2 (germline): GTSNPN, SVGIG (reference sequence). V lost 5 bases to trimming and J lost 3 bases, with 14 bases between them. This CDR3 is 14 amino acids long. The CDR3 DNA sequence: TGTGCCTGGGGAAGAAGAAACTATGGAAACACCATATATTTT. It is translated as CAWGRRNYGNTIYF.

The chain links TRBV4-2 to TRBJ1-2; D remains ambiguous. The germline V gene has CDR1 LGHNA and CDR2 YNFKEQ. This CDR3 contains 15 residues. Trimming took off 1 base at V and 4 bases at J, with 13 bases between the two ends. CDR3 bases: TGTGCCAGCAGCCAAGTTCGCACGGAGGGCTATGGCTACACCTTC. Translated: CASSQVRTEGYGYTF.

J is TRBJ2-3 and V is TRBV7-9, with unresolved D. Germline CDR1 and CDR2: SEHNR and FQNEAQ (reference sequence). The CDR3 is 14 amino acids. V was pared by 3 bases and J by 2 bases, with 9 bases between. DNA for the CDR3: TGTGCCAGCAGCTTTGGTCGCGACACAGATACGCAGTATTTT. It yields the protein CASSFGRDTDTQYF.

The chain couples TRBV28 to TRBJ2-4; tentatively, D is TRBD2 (5 bases). CDR1 is MDHEN and CDR2 is SYDVKM in the germline V gene. This CDR3 spans 15 amino acids. Trimming stripped 3 bases from V and 1 base from J, with 10 bases between. The CDR3 coding sequence is TGTGCCAGCAGTTTCGTTACGGGGGCCAAAAACATTCAGTACTTC. It translates to CASSFVTGAKNIQYF.

This chain connects TRBV5-1 to TRBJ2-1; the match to TRBD1 covers 9 bases. The length of the CDR3 is 14 residues. From germline, CDR1 is SGHRS and CDR2 YFSETQ. The V and J ends lost 4 bases and 6 bases, in that order; junction bases with no gene match: 5. CDR3 in DNA: TGCGCCAGCAGCAGGGACAGGGTTAGCAATGAGCAGTTCTTC. Protein sequence: CASSRDRVSNEQFF.

The V gene is TRBV9, the J gene TRBJ2-5; 9 bases map to TRBD1. The J call may be mistaken, given a closer DNA end match to TRBJ2-7. This CDR3 region has 15 residues. Germline values: CDR1 SGDLS, CDR2 YYNGEE. The chain's CDR3 is CASSVEGGQGGEQYF. The CDR3 DNA reads as TGTGCCAGCAGCGTAGAAGGGGGACAGGGTGGCGAGCAGTACTTC.

The chain joins TRBV19 to TRBJ2-4; 8 bases match TRBD1. V dropped 4 bases and J dropped 3; count of bases not matched to a gene: 5. Germline lookup yields CDR1 LNHDA and CDR2 SQIVND (reference sequence). There are 15 residues in the CDR3. The CDR3 is CASSTQGAVKNIQYF. CDR3 in DNA: TGTGCCAGTAGTACCCAGGGGGCTGTCAAAAACATTCAGTACTTC.